One sample yielded the 10 T cell receptor beta chains listed below, sequenced in a study of cytomegalovirus exposure and HLA in healthy donors (dated by TCRdb to about 2017). Library creation used the immunoSEQ multiplex PCR assay. TCRdb limited this immuneACCESS table to in-frame rearrangements with V and J called. A share of clones is missing; checked studies link under half to unresolved V genes, and the rest is unexplained. Across this sample there are tens of thousands of clones, with 90% to 96% seen only once. In total, the top ten clones hold more than 0.95% of the sample. What was sequenced was PBMCs. Source of these receptors: a woman younger than 35 in good health and CMV-seronegative.

Details on this clone: A read error may account for a junction end that differs from germline. This sequence joins TRBV14 and TRBJ2-7; no definite D call. CDR1 SGHDN and CDR2 FVKESK come from the germline V gene. The CDR3 totals 15 residues. The CDR3 nucleotides are TGTGCCAGCAGTCAAGCGTGGCCCCGCACCTACGAGCAGTACTTC. Translated, it gives CASSQAWPRTYEQYF.

The V call is TRBV7-2, the J call TRBJ2-1, with 13 bases identical to TRBD2. CDR1 is SGHTA and CDR2 is FQGNSA in the germline V gene. The CDR3 spans 14 residues. The V and J ends lost 5 bases and 13 bases, in that order; junction bases with no gene match: 8. The CDR3 DNA reads as TGTGCCAGCAGCAGACTAGCGGGAGGCCTCCAACAGTTCTTC. Translated: CASSRLAGGLQQFF. The complete variable domain, with remaining parts taken from reference TRBV7-2 and TRBJ2-1, reads GAGVSQSPSNKVTEKGKDVELRCDPISGHTALYWYRQSLGQGLEFLIYFQGNSAPDKSGLPSDRFSAERTGGSVSTLTIQRTQQEDSAVYLCASSRLAGGLQQFFGPGTRLTVL.

This chain links TRBV15 with TRBJ1-3; TRBD1 agrees at 10 bases. Germline V gene lookup returns CDR1 LNHNV and CDR2 YYDKDF (reference sequence). The trim removed 2 bases at V and 0 bases at J, leaving 7 bases unmatched. The CDR3 runs 18 residues. This CDR3 is CATSRRRGQGYSGNTIYF. For the CDR3, the DNA is TGTGCCACCAGCAGACGTAGGGGACAGGGGTACTCTGGAAACACCATATATTTT.

This sequence joins TRBV9 and TRBJ2-3; 9 nucleotides line up with TRBD2. Germline CDR1 is SGDLS and CDR2 is YYNGEE. The length of the CDR3 is 15 residues. Trimming cost V 1 base and J 1 base; bases outside gene matches: 1. This CDR3 is CASSVSSGGTDTQYF. In nucleotides, the CDR3 is TGTGCCAGCAGCGTATCTAGCGGGGGCACAGATACGCAGTATTTT.

This clone was detected once. The J gene is TRBJ2-7, the V gene TRBV9, with 13 bases identical to TRBD2. CDR1 SGDLS and CDR2 YYNGEE come from the germline V gene. This CDR3 region has 17 residues. V lost 3 bases and J lost 0; bases outside the gene matches: 6. The CDR3 nucleotides are TGTGCCAGCAGCGGTGGGGGACTAGCGGGGAGCTCCTACGAGCAGTACTTC. Residues: CASSGGGLAGSSYEQYF.

V gene TRBV7-2 combines with J gene TRBJ2-7; 7 positions agree with TRBD2. V lost 8 bases, J lost 0 bases, and 10 bases stayed unmatched. The CDR3 is 15 amino acids. Germline V gene sequence: CDR1 SGHTA, CDR2 FQGNSA. The CDR3 nucleotides are TGTGCCAGCGGGCCGGGTGGGACTAACTCCTACGAGCAGTACTTC. This codes for CASGPGGTNSYEQYF. The variable domain in full, completed from reference TRBV7-2 and TRBJ2-7, reads GAGVSQSPSNKVTEKGKDVELRCDPISGHTALYWYRQSLGQGLEFLIYFQGNSAPDKSGLPSDRFSAERTGGSVSTLTIQRTQQEDSAVYLCASGPGGTNSYEQYFGPGTRLTVT.

This rearrangement joins TRBV9 to TRBJ2-1; a weak D match, TRBD1 (6 bases). V was shortened by 3 bases and J by 5 bases, with 21 bases between the two germline ends. The CDR3 spans 17 residues. Germline loops: CDR1 SGDLS, CDR2 YYNGEE. The DNA of the CDR3 is TGTGCCAGCAGCGCCCTCCACAGGGCGATGCCAAACAATGAGCAGTTCTTC. It codes for CASSALHRAMPNNEQFF.

The chain joins TRBV13 to TRBJ2-3; TRBD2 might be the D (5 bases). Germline V CDR1 and CDR2: PRHDT, FYEKMQ (reference sequence). The CDR3 consists of 16 residues. Deletions cut 1 base from V and 0 bases from J, with 11 bases between. CDR3 loop: CASSLVLAKSTDTQYF. CDR3 nucleotide sequence: TGTGCCAGCAGCTTAGTCCTAGCCAAAAGCACAGATACGCAGTATTTT.

The chain couples TRBV7-8 to TRBJ2-7; D unclear. The germline V gene has CDR1 SGHVS and CDR2 FQNEAQ. The CDR3 is 12 residues long. Trimming stripped 5 bases from V and 3 bases from J, with 8 bases between. The CDR3 protein is CASSAAYYEQYF. The CDR3 DNA sequence: TGTGCCAGCAGCGCGGCTTACTACGAGCAGTACTTC.

The rearrangement joins TRBV5-1 to TRBJ1-1; unclear D gene. The V end was cut by 4 bases, the J end by 8 bases, with 15 bases between. This CDR3 has 13 residues. Germline CDR1 is SGHRS and CDR2 is YFSETQ. CDR3 coding DNA: TGCGCCAGCAGCCCCCCCGGCCCCGGGGAAGCTTTCTTT. This gives the protein CASSPPGPGEAFF.